Below, 4 T cell receptor beta chains from the same sample are listed, as sequenced in a study of regulatory T cells in long-lasting Graves disease. The TCR beta library used iRepertoire HTBI primers with Arm-PCR amplification of CDR3. TCRdb re-called the multiplex PCR reads through MiXCR, storing one row per CDR3 protein. Among some 440,000 distinct CDR3 sequences listed, under 25% were seen once. The time point was: persistent/refractory GD, antithyroid drugs over 5 years with positive TRAb. Making the TCR library involved RNA that had been extracted from PBMCs. Sequences were derived from peripheral blood mononuclear cells (PBMCs), sampled when the disease was refractory, from a patient treated with antithyroid drugs. These receptors originate from a female donor with Graves disease.

The rearrangement uses TRBV29-1 and TRBJ2-7; 10 bases align to TRBD2. J was trimmed by 1 base and V by 0 bases; bases with no gene match: 12. Per germline, CDR1 SQVTM and CDR2 ANQGSEA. CDR3 size: 18 residues. CDR3 residues: CSVEEGAFRAGGSYEQYF. DNA of the CDR3: TGCAGCGTTGAAGAGGGCGCGTTTCGAGCGGGAGGGTCCTACGAGCAGTACTTC.

Many counts were recorded for this clonotype. V is TRBV14 and J is TRBJ2-7; 12 nucleotides line up with TRBD2. The CDR3 is 14 amino acids. The V gene's germline CDR1 is SGHDN and CDR2 FVKESK. V gave up 7 bases and J gave up 6 bases; unmatched junction bases: 7. The CDR3, as DNA: TGTGCCAGCAAAGCCCAGGGACTAGCGGGCGAGCAGTACTTC. Its translation is CASKAQGLAGEQYF. Drawing the rest from reference TRBV14 and TRBJ2-7, the complete variable domain is EAGVTQFPSHSVIEKGQTVTLRCDPISGHDNLYWYRRVMGKEIKFLLHFVKESKQDESGMPNNRFLAERTGGTYSTLKVQPAELEDSGVYFCASKAQGLAGEQYFGPGTRLTVT.

This clonotype appeared a few times. The chain is built from TRBV27 and TRBJ1-6, with D perhaps matching TRBD1 (5 bases). CDR1 is MNHEY and CDR2 is SMNVEV in the germline V gene (reference sequence). The CDR3 contains 13 residues. V shed 7 bases and J shed 7 bases, with 11 bases lying between them. The CDR3: CASTPGGNSPLHF. DNA of the CDR3: TGTGCCAGCACCCCCGGGGGAAATTCACCCCTCCACTTT.

This clonotype was detected ten times or more. The gene calls are TRBV5-6 and TRBJ1-2, with D hard to call. The CDR3 runs to 15 residues. Germline CDR1 reads SGHDT; CDR2 reads YYEEEE. V was pared by 0 bases and J by 4 bases, with 13 bases between. The CDR3: CASSLVGSETYGYTF. In DNA, the CDR3 is TGTGCCAGCAGCTTGGTAGGGTCGGAAACCTATGGCTACACCTTC.